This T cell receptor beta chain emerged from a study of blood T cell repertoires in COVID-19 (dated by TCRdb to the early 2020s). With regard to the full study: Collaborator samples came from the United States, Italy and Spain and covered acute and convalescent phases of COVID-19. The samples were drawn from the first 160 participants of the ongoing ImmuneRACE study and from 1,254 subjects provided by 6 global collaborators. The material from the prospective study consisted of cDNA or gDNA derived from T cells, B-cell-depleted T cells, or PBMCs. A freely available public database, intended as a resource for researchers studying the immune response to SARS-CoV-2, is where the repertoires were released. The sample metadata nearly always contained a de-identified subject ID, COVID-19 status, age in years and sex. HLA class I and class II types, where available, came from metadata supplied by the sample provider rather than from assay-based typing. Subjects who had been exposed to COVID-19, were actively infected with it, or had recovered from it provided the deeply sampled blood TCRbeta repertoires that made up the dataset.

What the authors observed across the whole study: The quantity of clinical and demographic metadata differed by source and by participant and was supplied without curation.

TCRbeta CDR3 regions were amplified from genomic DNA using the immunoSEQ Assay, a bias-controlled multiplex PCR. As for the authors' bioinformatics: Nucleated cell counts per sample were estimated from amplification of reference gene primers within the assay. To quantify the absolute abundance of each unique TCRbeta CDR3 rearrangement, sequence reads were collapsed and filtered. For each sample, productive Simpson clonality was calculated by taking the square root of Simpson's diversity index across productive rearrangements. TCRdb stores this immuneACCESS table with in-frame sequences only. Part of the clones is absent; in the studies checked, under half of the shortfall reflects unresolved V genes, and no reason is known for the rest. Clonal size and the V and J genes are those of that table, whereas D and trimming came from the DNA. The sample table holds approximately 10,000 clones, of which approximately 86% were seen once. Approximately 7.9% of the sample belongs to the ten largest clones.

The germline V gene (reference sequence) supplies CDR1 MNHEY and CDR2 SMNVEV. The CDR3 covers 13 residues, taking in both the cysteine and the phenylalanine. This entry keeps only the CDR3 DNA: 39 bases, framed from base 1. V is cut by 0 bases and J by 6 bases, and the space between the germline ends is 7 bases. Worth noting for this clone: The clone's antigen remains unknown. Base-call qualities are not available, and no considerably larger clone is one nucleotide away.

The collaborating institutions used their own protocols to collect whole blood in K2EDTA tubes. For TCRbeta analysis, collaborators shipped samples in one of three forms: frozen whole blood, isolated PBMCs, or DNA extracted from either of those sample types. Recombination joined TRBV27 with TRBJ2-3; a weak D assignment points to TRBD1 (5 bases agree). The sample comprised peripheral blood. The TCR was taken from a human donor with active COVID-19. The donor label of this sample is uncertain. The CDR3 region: CASSLSWGDTQYF. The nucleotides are TGTGCCAGCAGTTTATCGTGGGGCGATACGCAGTATTTT.